The clone carrying this T cell receptor (beta chain) was picked up one time. Its antigen is currently unknown. A TCRbeta library incorporating unique molecular identifiers was prepared. TCRdb re-derived calls from the PCR reads in MiXCR, one entry per CDR3 protein. The sample holds under 50,000 distinct CDR3 sequences, roughly 50% seen once. This specimen belongs to a study of T-cell reconstitution after alpha-beta-depleted transplantation in children. Broader study findings: Several hundred expanded graft clones reportedly gave rise to the alpha-beta T cells present about two months after transplant. It was newly produced T cells that mostly accounted for T-cell counts and diversity one year after transplant. Some patients owed their high day-60 TCRbeta diversity to surviving recipient T cells and thymic progenitors.

This TCR derives from a boy younger than two with SCID, due to receive a stem cell transplant. The input for sequencing was peripheral blood, taken before TCRalphabeta/CD19-depleted stem cell transplant.

The CDR3, as DNA: TGTGCCAGCAGTTTATGGGGGACCGGGGAGCTGTTTTTT. Its protein product is CASSLWGTGELFF. This chain uses TRBV27 with TRBJ2-2; possibly TRBD1 or TRBD2 for D (5 bases each). CDR1 and CDR2 from the germline V gene are MNHEY and SMNVEV (reference sequence). This CDR3 region has 13 residues. V was cut by 1 base and J by 5 bases, with 5 bases left in between.